The 19 T cell receptor beta chains below were found in one sample sequenced in a study of T cell repertoires in cytomegalovirus infection. Antigens of these TCRs are unknown. TCRdb recomputed calls from the reads with MiXCR, one row per CDR3 protein. Of around 750,000 distinct CDR3 sequences in the sample, approximately 32% were seen once. Here the sequenced sample was cultured CD8+ T cells from PBMCs, taken from culture after CMV antigen stimulation. The receptor source for this set is a human donor in good health (CMV status not recorded). Some clones in this sample may be carry-over from other donors' samples.

This chain connects TRBV2 to TRBJ2-7, with 13 nucleotides matching TRBD2. Germline assignment: CDR1 SNHLY and CDR2 FYNNEI. The CDR3 length is 15 residues. Losses at the gene ends were 1 base for V and 4 bases for J; bases not matched to a gene: 1. The CDR3 here is CASSEGTSGSYEQYV. The DNA of the CDR3 is TGTGCCAGCAGTGAAGGGACTAGCGGGAGTTACGAGCAGTACGTC.

This clonotype was recorded many times. The V call is TRBV7-6, the J call TRBJ2-5; D tentatively fits TRBD1 or TRBD2 (6 bases each). This CDR3 comprises 14 residues. The germline V gene encodes CDR1 SGHVS and CDR2 FNYEAQ. The V gene lost 1 base and the J gene lost 5 bases, with 11 bases spanning the gap. In DNA form, the CDR3 reads TGTGCCAGCAGCTTAGGAGGGGGGACGGAGACCCAGTACTTC. This sequence encodes CASSLGGGTETQYF.

This clonotype appeared many times. DNA for the CDR3: TGTGCCAGCAGTAAACAAACAGGGATGCGGACTGAAGCTTTCTTT. Protein sequence: CASSKQTGMRTEAFF. This chain joins TRBV6-6 and TRBJ1-1; D might be TRBD1 (6 bases). The CDR3 is 15 amino acids. Germline CDR1 is MNHNY and CDR2 is SVGAGI (reference sequence). V was clipped by 5 bases and J by 5 bases, with 18 bases between them.

This clonotype has just a few counts. The V gene is TRBV12-3 or TRBV12-4, the J gene TRBJ1-5, with 7 bases lining up with TRBD1. CDR3 length equals 13 residues. V gave up 8 bases and J gave up 6 bases; unmatched junction bases: 7. For the CDR3, the DNA is TGTGCCAGCTGCTTGACAGGGAGTCAGCCCCAGCATTTT. Its translation is CASCLTGSQPQHF.

This clonotype was detected a few times. Here the CDR3 DNA reads TGTGCCAGCAGCCCAAAGGTCTACGAGCAGTACTTC. This gives the protein CASSPKVYEQYF. The chain links TRBV7-9 to TRBJ2-7, with no clear D. The germline V gene encodes CDR1 SEHNR and CDR2 FQNEAQ (reference sequence). The CDR3 length is 12 residues. V was clipped by 5 bases and J by 3 bases, with 8 bases between them.

This clonotype showed up many times. V is TRBV7-2 and J is TRBJ2-2, with 11 bases lining up with TRBD1. After removal of 5 bases from V and 1 base from J, the junction contained 12 bases not matched to a gene. From germline, CDR1 is SGHTA and CDR2 FQGNSA. This CDR3 is built from 19 residues. CDR3 bases: TGTGCCAGCAGCCTAGGACAGGGGGCCCCCTTTGAGAACACCGGGGAGCTGTTTTTT. Protein sequence: CASSLGQGAPFENTGELFF.

The chain is built from TRBV19 and TRBJ1-6; D remains ambiguous. The CDR3 consists of 14 residues. Trimming took off 1 base at V and 7 bases at J, with 8 bases between the two ends. The V gene's germline CDR1 is LNHDA and CDR2 SQIVND (reference sequence). CDR3 protein: CASSIGGDNSPLHF. In DNA form, the CDR3 reads TGTGCCAGTAGTATAGGGGGTGACAATTCACCCCTCCACTTT.

There are a few counts of this clonotype. This chain joins TRBV4-1 and TRBJ2-7; TRBD1 or TRBD2 may be the D gene (5 bases each). This CDR3 is 15 amino acids long. CDR1 is MGHRA, CDR2 YSYEKL, per germline. V was cut by 2 bases and J by 0 bases, with 11 bases left in between. The CDR3 reads CASSQRDGPSYEQYV. The CDR3 DNA follows: TGCGCCAGCAGCCAACGGGACGGACCCTCCTACGAGCAGTACGTC.

The J gene is TRBJ2-3, the V gene TRBV29-1; the match to TRBD1 covers 9 bases. Germline V CDR1 and CDR2: SQVTM, ANQGSEA. V lost 2 bases to trimming and J lost 5 bases; unmatched junction nucleotides: 8. This CDR3 spans 15 amino acids. In DNA, the CDR3 is TGCAGCGTTGAAAGGACAGGGGAAGATCAAGATACGCAGTATTTT. Translating gives CSVERTGEDQDTQYF.

This clonotype was recorded many times. V usage is TRBV7-2 and J usage is TRBJ2-5; D is uncertain. Trimming pared 1 base from V and 5 bases from J, leaving 11 bases between. In germline, CDR1 is SGHTA, CDR2 FQGNSA. The CDR3 runs 14 residues. The CDR3 bases are TGTGCCAGCAGCTTAGATCCCGGGTTGGAGACCCAGTACTTC. This sequence encodes CASSLDPGLETQYF.

The J gene is TRBJ2-2, the V gene TRBV9; 9 bases match TRBD2. V dropped 5 bases and J dropped 5; count of bases not matched to a gene: 13. The CDR3 consists of 17 residues. The germline gives CDR1 SGDLS, CDR2 YYNGEE. The CDR3 protein is CASRERGAEPDTGELFF. In nucleotides, the CDR3 is TGTGCCAGCAGGGAGCGGGGGGCCGAGCCTGATACCGGGGAGCTGTTTTTT.

This chain links TRBV27 with TRBJ2-5; D is possibly TRBD2 (5 bases). Germline V CDR1 and CDR2: MNHEY, SMNVEV (reference sequence). CDR3 length: 14 amino acids. V was pared by 5 bases and J by 5 bases, with 15 bases between. The CDR3 loop reads CASSQRARGETQYF. Here the CDR3 DNA reads TGTGCCAGCAGTCAGAGGGCCCGAGGGGAGACCCAGTACTTC.

The chain carries TRBV7-6 and TRBJ2-5; D is undetermined. This CDR3 has 16 residues. The germline CDR1 and CDR2 sequences are SGHVS and FNYEAQ. V was clipped by 1 base and J by 4 bases, with 16 bases between them. CDR3 in amino acids: CASSLGLVRKGETQYF. The CDR3 DNA reads as TGTGCCAGCAGCTTAGGGCTAGTCCGGAAGGGAGAGACCCAGTACTTC.

The chain recombines TRBV12-3 or TRBV12-4 with TRBJ2-3, with a tentative D call TRBD2 (6 bases). The CDR3 extends over 18 amino acids. The V gene lost 5 bases and the J gene lost 3 bases, with 24 bases spanning the gap. The CDR3 DNA reads TGTGCCAGCAGTCTTTCCCCTCGGGAGTCTTCGGGGACAGATACGCAGTATTTT. Its protein is CASSLSPRESSGTDTQYF.

The chain has TRBV24-1 and TRBJ2-3; tentative D call: TRBD1 (5 bases). The germline V gene encodes CDR1 KGHDR and CDR2 SFDVKD. Trimming stripped 1 base from V and 4 bases from J, with 14 bases between. The CDR3 runs to 16 residues. CDR3 DNA: TGTGCCACCAGTGATTTCGACTCAGGGCGACCAGATACGCAGTATTTT. This translates into CATSDFDSGRPDTQYF.

The CDR3 bases are TGCGCCAGCGCGGAGAGGGATGGCCAGCCCCAGCATTTT. It yields the protein CASAERDGQPQHF. The chain couples TRBV5-1 to TRBJ1-5; no clear D. The length of the CDR3 is 13 residues. Germline CDR1 and CDR2: SGHRS and YFSETQ. V shed 7 bases and J shed 7 bases, with 15 bases lying between them.

This clonotype came up many times. V usage is TRBV7-2 and J usage is TRBJ2-3, with D possibly being TRBD1 or TRBD2 (5 bases each). Germline CDR1 reads SGHTA; CDR2 reads FQGNSA. The CDR3 extends over 17 amino acids. V gave up 4 bases and J gave up 2 bases, with 19 bases separating them. CDR3: CASSSPWRGATTDTQYF. CDR3 DNA: TGTGCCAGCAGCTCCCCTTGGAGAGGGGCTACCACAGATACGCAGTATTTT.

This clonotype was picked up one time. This chain uses TRBV9 with TRBJ2-1; perhaps TRBD2 as D (6 bases). This CDR3 contains 15 residues. Trimming took 4 bases from V and 4 from J, leaving 15 bases between them. CDR1 is SGDLS, CDR2 YYNGEE, per germline. The CDR3 DNA is TGTGCCAGCAGCTTCCGGGACTTCGGATACAATGAGCAGTTCTTC. This sequence encodes CASSFRDFGYNEQFF.

The gene calls are TRBV12-3 or TRBV12-4 and TRBJ2-3; 10 bases are a match to TRBD2. The CDR3 consists of 19 residues. V lost 4 bases to trimming and J lost 0 bases; unmatched junction nucleotides: 13. The DNA for the CDR3 is TGTGCCAGCAGTTCCCCTAAGGCTAGCGGGGGTGCTAGCACAGATACGCAGTATTTT. Translating gives CASSSPKASGGASTDTQYF.